This passage covers 11 T cell receptor beta chains from one sample sequenced in a study of Ad26.COV2.S vaccination and SARS-CoV-2 variants. As for treatment: 15 to 20 received Ad26.COV2.S at low or high dose, single or two shots; about 5 received placebo; per-sample allocation not given. At day 63 after the first vaccine or placebo injection, samples were drawn. Clones were sequenced by immunoSEQ multiplex PCR, and TCRdb holds only the in-frame ones, with some missing. The sample consists of around 400,000 clones, roughly four fifths of them appearing once. This specimen was peripheral blood, taken in a trial of Ad26.COV2.S vaccine versus placebo. The source is a person aged 18-65 years who received the Ad26.COV2.S COVID-19 vaccine or a placebo.

The chain carries TRBV30 and TRBJ2-3; D call uncertain. Germline V gene data show CDR1 as GTSNPN and CDR2 as SVGIG (reference sequence). With 8 bases removed from V and 0 bases from J, the gap between germline ends came to 12 bases. The length of the CDR3 is 13 residues. The CDR3 nucleotides read TGTGCCCTGGTAGAGGCTAGCACAGATACGCAGTATTTT. Its protein is CALVEASTDTQYF.

The CDR3 region has the DNA TGCGCCAGCAGAAGGGACAGCGCTAACTATGGCTACACCTTC. This encodes CASRRDSANYGYTF. The chain recombines TRBV23-1 with TRBJ1-2; 7 bases are shared with TRBD1. TRBV23-1 carries the ORF label, with uncertain function. Trimming took 6 bases from V and 0 from J; bases not matched to a gene: 4. This CDR3 region has 14 residues.

Of note for this clone: The junction departs from the called germline gene at one end, perhaps through a read error. The same CDR3 also results from other DNA sequences found in this sample. This sequence joins TRBV27 and TRBJ1-2; possibly TRBD1 for D (6 bases). This CDR3 contains 15 residues. Per the germline V gene, CDR1 is MNHEY and CDR2 is SMNVEV (reference sequence). This CDR3 is CASRDGQLPSYGYTF. In DNA form, the CDR3 reads TGTGCCAGCAGGGATGGACAGCTACCCTCCTATGGTTACACCTTC.

The chain links TRBV7-9 to TRBJ1-4; a possible D gene is TRBD1 (5 bases). CDR1 SEHNR and CDR2 FQNEAQ come from the germline V gene (reference sequence). V was clipped by 4 bases and J by 7 bases, with 13 bases between them. The length of the CDR3 is 14 residues. CDR3 DNA: TGTGCCAGCAGCTGGTCGGGACCGCGTGAAAAACTGTTTTTT. As protein: CASSWSGPREKLFF.

V and J are TRBV7-9 and TRBJ1-5; unclear D gene. V gave up 1 base and J gave up 7 bases, with 17 bases separating them. Germline V gene sequence: CDR1 SEHNR, CDR2 FQNEAQ (reference sequence). The CDR3 is 16 residues long. This CDR3 reads CASSLGVGRMGQPQHF. Written as DNA, the CDR3 is TGTGCCAGCAGCTTAGGCGTCGGAAGGATGGGACAGCCCCAGCATTTT.

A single count supports this clone. The gene calls are TRBV2 and TRBJ2-7, with 9 bases matching TRBD2. J was trimmed by 6 bases and V by 0 bases; bases with no gene match: 6. Germline CDR1 is SNHLY and CDR2 is FYNNEI. This CDR3 has 15 residues. CDR3 sequence reads: CASSEALLAGREQYF. The DNA for the CDR3 is TGTGCCAGCAGTGAAGCGCTGCTAGCGGGGCGCGAGCAGTACTTC. The full variable domain, rest sourced from reference TRBV2 and TRBJ2-7, is EPEVTQTPSHQVTQMGQEVILRCVPISNHLYFYWYRQILGQKVEFLVSFYNNEISEKSEIFDDQFSVERPDGSNFTLKIRSTKLEDSAMYFCASSEALLAGREQYFGPGTRLTVT.

CDR3 loop: CASSINLRFSIQYF. The DNA for the CDR3 is TGTGCCAGTAGTATTAATCTTCGGTTCAGCATTCAGTACTTC. J is TRBJ2-4 and V is TRBV19, with D unclear. This CDR3 contains 14 residues. CDR1 is LNHDA and CDR2 is SQIVND in the germline V gene (reference sequence). The germline V and J ends were trimmed by 3 bases and 9 bases, with 15 bases remaining between them.

The chain is built from TRBV7-9 and TRBJ1-2, with unresolved D. The V end was cut by 2 bases, the J end by 6 bases, with 22 bases between. This CDR3 is 17 amino acids long. Germline CDR1 SEHNR, CDR2 FQNEAQ (reference sequence). The CDR3: CASSLSVLMFSIDGYTF. The DNA of the CDR3 is TGTGCCAGCAGCTTATCGGTTCTGATGTTTTCGATTGATGGCTACACCTTC. The variable domain in full, completed from reference TRBV7-9 and TRBJ1-2, reads DTGVSQNPRHKITKRGQNVTFRCDPISEHNRLYWYRQTLGQGPEFLTYFQNEAQLEKSRLLSDRFSAERPKGSFSTLEIQRTEQGDSAMYLCASSLSVLMFSIDGYTFGSGTRLTVV.

The chain recombines TRBV6-6 with TRBJ2-5; D gene uncertain. This CDR3 spans 11 amino acids. V was shortened by 6 bases and J by 5 bases, with 7 bases between the two germline ends. Germline values: CDR1 MNHNY, CDR2 SVGAGI (reference sequence). CDR3 in amino acids: CASSLSETQYF. The CDR3 DNA follows: TGTGCCAGCAGCCTCAGCGAGACCCAGTACTTC.

The chain couples TRBV12-5 to TRBJ1-1; the D gene is possibly TRBD1 (6 bases). Germline lookup yields CDR1 LGHNT and CDR2 FRNRAP. The CDR3 covers 14 residues. V lost 4 bases and J lost 4, with 13 bases in between. The CDR3 DNA reads TGTGCTAGTGGTTCCGAGGGGGGAGCCACTGAAGCTTTCTTT. This sequence encodes CASGSEGGATEAFF.

The chain uses TRBV11-3 and TRBJ1-3; D might be TRBD1 (5 bases). Between the trimmed V and J ends, which lost 5 bases and 8 bases, there was a span of 16 bases. The CDR3 length is 14 residues. Germline lookup yields CDR1 SGHNT and CDR2 YENEEA. The CDR3 protein is CASSPGRRVDTIYF. CDR3 in DNA: TGTGCCAGCAGCCCGGGACGGCGGGTGGACACCATATATTTT.